The 4 T cell receptor beta chains below were found in one sample sequenced in a study of breast tumors, draining lymph nodes, adjacent tissues. TCRdb recomputed calls from the multiplex PCR reads with MiXCR, one row per CDR3 protein. The table includes some 230,000 distinct CDR3 sequences, less than 40% detected once. Samples came from axillary lymph nodes draining the breast cancer. The specimen was axillary lymph node tissue. These TCRs come from a female donor with breast cancer. Some clones in this sample may be carry-over from other donors' samples.

This clonotype showed up many times. This rearrangement joins TRBV25-1 to TRBJ1-2, with 7 nucleotides matching TRBD1. The CDR3 covers 15 residues. V was clipped by 8 bases and J by 8 bases; unmatched bases: 17. Germline loops: CDR1 MGHDK, CDR2 SYGVNS. DNA of the CDR3: TGTGCCAGCGGACGAGCGGGCAGGGGGGTGGGAGGCTACACCTTC. Translated: CASGRAGRGVGGYTF.

This clonotype was counted ten times or more. The chain couples TRBV2 to TRBJ2-2, with 7 nucleotides matching TRBD2. V trimming: 2 bases; J trimming: 6 bases; junction bases outside the gene matches: 6. Germline CDR1 and CDR2: SNHLY and FYNNEI. This CDR3 comprises 15 residues. CDR3 bases: TGTGCCAGCAGTGAAAATGGACTAGGCGCCGGGGAGCTGTTTTTT. Translated, it gives CASSENGLGAGELFF.

Here the CDR3 reads CASGTSGTYNEQFF. CDR3 DNA sequence: TGTGCCAGCGGGACTAGCGGAACCTACAATGAGCAGTTCTTC. This sequence joins TRBV2 and TRBJ2-1, with 11 positions matching TRBD2. The CDR3 is made up of 14 amino acids. Germline V gives CDR1 SNHLY, CDR2 FYNNEI. Trimming cost V 8 bases and J 2 bases; bases outside gene matches: 2.

On this clonotype: The junction does not match germline at one end; this may be a read error. Here the CDR3 DNA reads TGTGCCCGCTCACGGACTAGCGGGAGAAACGAGCAGTACTTC. It translates to CARSRTSGRNEQYF. The chain is built from TRBV18 and TRBJ2-7; 13 bases are a match to TRBD2. This CDR3 is 14 amino acids long. Germline loops: CDR1 KGHSH, CDR2 LQKENI.